This TCR beta chain was captured by sequencing in a study of blood T cell repertoires in COVID-19. Study overall: COVID-19 samples collected from the United States, Italy and Spain covered acute and convalescent phases.

Sequencing was performed with immunoSEQ multiplex PCR; in TCRdb, only in-frame clones are kept and a portion is missing. Among some 80,000 clones, 79% were seen once, and the ten largest hold less than 5.5%. Trimming removed 2 bases at V and 8 bases at J, with 18 bases between. The CDR3 totals 15 residues. Germline CDR1 is MNHNY and CDR2 is SVGAGI (reference sequence). This TCR came from a woman of 80 years or more with active or convalescent COVID-19. Sequencing was done on a sample of peripheral blood. V and J are TRBV6-6 and TRBJ1-2, with a weak D call TRBD1 (6 bases). The CDR3 loop is CASSYRSGVTVGYTF. The CDR3 nucleotides read TGTGCCAGCAGTTACAGATCAGGGGTTACGGTGGGCTACACCTTC.